The rows below give T cell receptor beta chains drawn from one sample of a study of T cells in Graves' hyperthyroidism and ophthalmopathy. TCRdb fed the multiplex PCR reads into MiXCR, producing one record per CDR3 protein. The sample carries some 690,000 distinct CDR3 sequences, roughly 17% recorded once. Sequenced: blood. The origin of the receptors is a man aged 45-65 years with Graves' hyperthyroidism. CDR3s leave out the opening cysteine and the closing phenylalanine or tryptophan.

V	J	length	CDR3
TRBV30	TRBJ1-4	11	ACRGTANEKLF
TRBV28	TRBJ1-2	10	ASNDRRGGYT
TRBV28	TRBJ1-6	14	ASSSRQGAYNSPLH
TRBV27	TRBJ2-1	14	ASSFPRDRVHNEQF
TRBV10-3	TRBJ2-7	11	AISGTGDEEQY
TRBV19	TRBJ1-2	11	ASSIPQGYGYT
TRBV9	TRBJ2-3	15	ASSVLSGTTSTDTQY
TRBV7-2	TRBJ2-3	14	ASSLRLAGSTDTQY
TRBV3-1	TRBJ2-5	11	ASSPRDSLHQY
TRBV28	TRBJ2-1	12	ASSNGLRGNEQF
TRBV6-1	TRBJ1-2	9	ASSASGLTP
TRBV29-1	TRBJ1-1	13	SVPGKKGYDTEAF
TRBV12-3/TRBV12-4	TRBJ2-1	14	ASMRGVQGSNNEQF
TRBV11-2	TRBJ2-1	13	ASSWGDGSVNEQF
TRBV2	TRBJ2-5	12	ASRAQGSQETQY
TRBV27	TRBJ1-6	12	ASRKDFYNSPLH
TRBV11-2	TRBJ2-2	13	ASSLDRLGTGELF
TRBV6-1	TRBJ1-2	13	ASSRPTTGLYGYT
TRBV6-1	TRBJ2-5	13	ASKDRETGLETQY
TRBV28	TRBJ2-7	14	ASSFFDRAGTYEQY
TRBV30	TRBJ1-6	11	AWSVHGNSPLH
TRBV28	TRBJ2-7	12	ASRATGTLYEQY
TRBV28	TRBJ1-1	14	ASSGDPGGAETEAF
TRBV5-1	TRBJ1-2	11	VSSLSSNYGYT
TRBV2	TRBJ1-2	13	ASSDSAGEYYGYT
TRBV9	TRBJ2-7	13	ASSTGLAGLHEQY
TRBV7-9	TRBJ2-1	14	ASSLGLASYIDEQF
TRBV5-1	TRBJ1-2	12	ASSPTTGFYGYT
TRBV27	TRBJ2-1	10	ASADRSNEQF
TRBV24-1	TRBJ2-2	20	ATSDLRGGTSGRAPSTGELF
TRBV20-1	TRBJ2-1	13	SALTRGRSLLGQF
TRBV4-1	TRBJ2-7	14	ASSPGDSHFGYEQY
TRBV12-3/TRBV12-4	TRBJ1-2	12	ASTSPGYTYGYT
TRBV24-1	TRBJ2-5	12	ATSDSMSQETQY
TRBV5-8	TRBJ1-6	11	ASSLGAYSPLH
TRBV27	TRBJ2-5	12	ASSLSGSWETQY
TRBV24-1	TRBJ2-3	10	ATSLDTDTQY
TRBV12-3/TRBV12-4	TRBJ1-2	12	ASSRRQGPQGYT
TRBV4-2	TRBJ2-1	14	ASSQIPIAGYNEQF
TRBV2	TRBJ2-5	12	ASKQDSNQETQY
TRBV7-3	TRBJ2-1	11	ASSLSLAGELF
TRBV19	TRBJ2-4	16	ASSIGWGGKIAKNIQY
TRBV28	TRBJ1-1	12	ASSLGPHWTEAF
TRBV20-1	TRBJ2-4	12	SAKNSGMLNIQY
TRBV7-9	TRBJ2-7	11	ASSLWPTYEQY
TRBV20-1	TRBJ2-6	15	SARDPRESSGANVLT
TRBV27	TRBJ2-1	13	ASSLGTGGYNEQF
TRBV7-2	TRBJ2-7	12	ASTMDGRSYEQY
TRBV6-2/TRBV6-3	TRBJ1-5	11	ASSFTGAQPQH
TRBV6-1	TRBJ1-6	14	ASSELGGRLGSPLH